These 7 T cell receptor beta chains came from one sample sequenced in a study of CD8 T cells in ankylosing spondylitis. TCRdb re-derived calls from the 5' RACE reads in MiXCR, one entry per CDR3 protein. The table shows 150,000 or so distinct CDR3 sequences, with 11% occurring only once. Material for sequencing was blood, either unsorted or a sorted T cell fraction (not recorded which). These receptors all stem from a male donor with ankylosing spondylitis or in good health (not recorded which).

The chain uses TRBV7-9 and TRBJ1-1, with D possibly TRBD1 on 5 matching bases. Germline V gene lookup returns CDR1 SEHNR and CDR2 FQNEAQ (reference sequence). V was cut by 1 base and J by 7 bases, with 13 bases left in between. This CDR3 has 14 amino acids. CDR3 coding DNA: TGTGCCAGCAGCTTAGGCGACAGAGGAAGTGAAGCTTTCTTT. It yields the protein CASSLGDRGSEAFF.

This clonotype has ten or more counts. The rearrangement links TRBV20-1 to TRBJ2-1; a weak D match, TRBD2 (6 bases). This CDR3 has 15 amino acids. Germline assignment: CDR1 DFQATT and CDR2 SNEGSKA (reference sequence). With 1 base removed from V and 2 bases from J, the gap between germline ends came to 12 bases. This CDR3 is CSARGETRAYNEQFF. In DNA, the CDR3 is TGCAGTGCTAGAGGGGAGACTAGGGCCTACAATGAGCAGTTCTTC.

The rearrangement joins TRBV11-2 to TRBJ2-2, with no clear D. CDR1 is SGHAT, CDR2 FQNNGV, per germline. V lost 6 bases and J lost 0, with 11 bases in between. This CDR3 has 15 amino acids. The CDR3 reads CASSLLGSNTGELFF. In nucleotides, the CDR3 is TGTGCCAGCAGTCTTTTGGGTTCGAACACCGGGGAGCTGTTTTTT.

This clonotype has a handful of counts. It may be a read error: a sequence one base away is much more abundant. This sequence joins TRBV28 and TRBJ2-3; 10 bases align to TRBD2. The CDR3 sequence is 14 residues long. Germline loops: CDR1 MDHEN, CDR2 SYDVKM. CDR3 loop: CASRRLAGTDTPYF. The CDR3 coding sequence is TGTGCCAGCAGGAGACTAGCGGGCACAGATACGCCGTATTTT.

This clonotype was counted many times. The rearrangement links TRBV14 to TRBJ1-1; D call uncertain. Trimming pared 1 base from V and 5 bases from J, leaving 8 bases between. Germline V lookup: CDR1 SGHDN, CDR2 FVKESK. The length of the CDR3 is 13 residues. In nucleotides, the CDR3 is TGTGCCAGCAGCCAAGGCGCGAGGACTGAAGCTTTCTTT. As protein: CASSQGARTEAFF.

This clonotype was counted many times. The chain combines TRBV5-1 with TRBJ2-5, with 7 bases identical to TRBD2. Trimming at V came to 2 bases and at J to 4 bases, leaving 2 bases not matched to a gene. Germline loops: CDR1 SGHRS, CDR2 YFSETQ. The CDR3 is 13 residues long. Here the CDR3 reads CASSLWEGETQYF. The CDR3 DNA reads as TGCGCCAGCAGCTTATGGGAGGGAGAGACCCAGTACTTC.

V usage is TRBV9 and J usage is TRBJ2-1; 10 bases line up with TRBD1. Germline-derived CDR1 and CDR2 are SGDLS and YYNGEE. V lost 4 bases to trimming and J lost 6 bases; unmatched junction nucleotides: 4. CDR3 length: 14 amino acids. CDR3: CASSPGQGGNEQFF. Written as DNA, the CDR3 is TGTGCCAGCAGCCCCGGACAGGGGGGCAATGAGCAGTTCTTC.